This TCR beta chain was captured by sequencing in a study of blood T cell repertoires in COVID-19 (TCRdb year 2020). Regarding the study in general: Samples from collaborators originated in the United States, Italy and Spain and spanned both the acute and convalescent phases of COVID-19. The prospective study material was composed of cDNA or gDNA derived from T cells, B-cell-depleted T cells, or PBMCs. The dataset comprised deeply sampled blood TCRbeta repertoires from subjects exposed to, actively infected with, or recovered from COVID-19. The repertoires were released in a freely available public database meant as a resource for research on the immune response to SARS-CoV-2. The samples were drawn from the first 160 participants of the ongoing ImmuneRACE study and from under 1,500 subjects provided by 6 global collaborators. Sample metadata almost always included a de-identified subject ID, COVID-19 status, age in years and sex. Where available, HLA class I and class II types were taken from metadata supplied by the sample provider and were not determined by assay-based typing.

Notes on this clone: This clone's antigen is unknown. Qualities for individual bases were not recorded, and no much larger clone is one base off.

What the study reported, not specific to this receptor: The amount of clinical and demographic metadata varied by source and participant and was provided uncurated.

TCRbeta CDR3 regions were amplified from genomic DNA by means of the immunoSEQ Assay, a bias-controlled multiplex PCR. The original pipeline was this. Nucleated cell counts per sample were estimated from amplification of reference gene primers within the assay. To quantify the absolute abundance of each unique TCRbeta CDR3 rearrangement, sequence reads were collapsed and filtered. For each sample, productive Simpson clonality was calculated by taking the square root of Simpson's diversity index across productive rearrangements. TCRdb holds this immuneACCESS table with in-frame rearrangements only. Some clones are missing; in checked studies, unresolved V genes explain under half, and the rest has no known cause. Clone size and the V and J calls come from that table; the DNA yielded D and trimming. For this sample the table gives 250,000 to 300,000 clones, of which 85% to 90% were detected only once. In total, the top ten clones hold approximately 4% of the sample.

Collaborating institutions collected whole blood in K2EDTA tubes following their own protocols. For TCRbeta analysis, collaborators shipped samples in one of three forms: frozen whole blood, isolated PBMCs, or DNA extracted from either of those sample types. V is pared back by 0 bases and J by 6 bases, with 8 bases lying between the germline termini. In the germline V gene (reference sequence), CDR1 corresponds to LGHDT and CDR2 to YNNKEL. CDR3 length: 14 amino acids, cysteine to phenylalanine. The kept DNA is CDR3 alone, 42 bases in frame from the first base. This clonotype was obtained from a young man with active or convalescent COVID-19. The sequenced material came from peripheral blood. The V gene is TRBV3-1 (or the pseudogene TRBV3-2) and the J gene is TRBJ2-2; perhaps TRBD1 is the D gene, with 5 bases matching. The sequence in DNA is TGTGCCAGCAGCCAAGAAGGGGTTCCCGGGGAGCTGTTTTTT. It is translated as CASSQEGVPGELFF.